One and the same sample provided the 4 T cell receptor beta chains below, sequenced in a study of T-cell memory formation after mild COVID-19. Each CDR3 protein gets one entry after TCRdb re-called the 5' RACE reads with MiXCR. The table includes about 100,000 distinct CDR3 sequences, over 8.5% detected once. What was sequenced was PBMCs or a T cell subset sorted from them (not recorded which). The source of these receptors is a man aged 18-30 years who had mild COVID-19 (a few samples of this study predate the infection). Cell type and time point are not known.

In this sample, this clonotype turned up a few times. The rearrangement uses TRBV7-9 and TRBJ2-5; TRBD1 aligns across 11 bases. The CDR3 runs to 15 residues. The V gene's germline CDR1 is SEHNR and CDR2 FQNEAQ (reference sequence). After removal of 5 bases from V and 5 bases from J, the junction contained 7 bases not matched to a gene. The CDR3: CASSPRDRGWETQYF. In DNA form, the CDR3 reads TGTGCCAGCAGCCCCCGGGACAGGGGGTGGGAGACCCAGTACTTC.

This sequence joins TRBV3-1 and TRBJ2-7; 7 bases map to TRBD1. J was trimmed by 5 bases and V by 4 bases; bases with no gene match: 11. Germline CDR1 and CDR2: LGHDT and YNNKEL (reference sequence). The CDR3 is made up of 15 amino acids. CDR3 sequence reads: CASSPPRTGYNEQYF. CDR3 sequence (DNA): TGTGCCAGCAGCCCCCCCCGGACAGGTTACAACGAGCAGTACTTC.

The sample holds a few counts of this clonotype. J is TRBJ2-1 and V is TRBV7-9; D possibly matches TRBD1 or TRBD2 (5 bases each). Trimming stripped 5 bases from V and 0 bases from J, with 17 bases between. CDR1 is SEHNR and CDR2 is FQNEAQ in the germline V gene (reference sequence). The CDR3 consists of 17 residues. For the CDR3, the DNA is TGTGCCAGCAGCACACCAAAACACGGGGCCTCCTACAATGAGCAGTTCTTC. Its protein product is CASSTPKHGASYNEQFF.

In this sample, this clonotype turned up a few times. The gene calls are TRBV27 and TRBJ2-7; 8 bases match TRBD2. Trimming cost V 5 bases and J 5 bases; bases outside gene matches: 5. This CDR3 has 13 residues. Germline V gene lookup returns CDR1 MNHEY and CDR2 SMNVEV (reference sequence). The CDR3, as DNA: TGTGCCAGCAGTCCGGGGGGGACGGACGAGCAGTACTTC. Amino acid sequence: CASSPGGTDEQYF.